These T cell receptor beta chains were read from a single sample in a study of cytomegalovirus exposure and HLA in healthy donors. TCRdb's copy holds only in-frame clones and misses some; the assay was immunoSEQ multiplex PCR. Counted here are tens of thousands of clones, roughly two thirds occurring once; the ten biggest clones make up 15% to 20%. The sequencing sample was made of PBMCs. These receptors came from a woman in her thirties or forties in good health and CMV-seropositive. CDR3s include the opening cysteine and the closing phenylalanine or tryptophan. A D gene is named only where the DNA matches it firmly.

d_gene,v_gene,j_gene,CDR3aa
TRBD1,TRBV7-2,TRBJ1-5,CASSLGDRGGNQPQHF
NA,TRBV6-1,TRBJ2-5,CASLRQGASGETQYF
NA,TRBV11-2,TRBJ2-2,CASSPITKSTGELFF
TRBD1,TRBV19,TRBJ1-5,CASIGVHTGVGNQPQHF
NA,TRBV18,TRBJ2-7,CASSDLAGASYEQYF
NA,TRBV4-1,TRBJ2-3,CASSQDRGLDTQYF
TRBD1,TRBV19,TRBJ1-3,CASSGQGAGNTIYF
NA,TRBV11-2,TRBJ2-2,CASSQAQDPNTGELFF
TRBD1,TRBV4-1,NA,CASSASGTGEGYEQYF
NA,TRBV6-5,TRBJ2-5,CASSSREPNLETQYF
TRBD1,TRBV4-3,TRBJ2-5,CASSQDVGTDQETQYF
NA,TRBV5-1,TRBJ1-6,CASSPGADSPLHF
NA,TRBV29-1,TRBJ1-3,CSAQGLRDSGNTIYF
TRBD1,TRBV2,TRBJ2-7,CASRGQVSSYEQYF
NA,TRBV7-9,TRBJ2-7,CASSLGESYEQYF
TRBD2,TRBV7-9,TRBJ2-1,CASSSPTSGIYNEQFF
TRBD1,TRBV15,TRBJ1-1,CATSPQGAGWTEAFF
NA,TRBV5-1,TRBJ2-5,CASSSGFGQETQYF
TRBD1,TRBV5-1,TRBJ2-7,CASSSRTGGSSYEQYF
TRBD2,TRBV7-2,TRBJ2-1,CASSVGTSGRDEQFF
TRBD1,TRBV6-4,TRBJ2-2,CASRTGANTGELFF
TRBD2,TRBV4-3,TRBJ2-1,CASSRGSSGRDHEQFF
NA,TRBV7-9,TRBJ1-6,CASSLMGGTHSPLHF
NA,TRBV7-9,TRBJ1-1,CASSLGEVMNTEAFF
TRBD1,TRBV5-6,NA,CASSRTGSYEQYF
NA,TRBV10-2,TRBJ1-1,CASSEILAEAFF
NA,TRBV11-3,TRBJ2-7,CASSLEGGDEQYF
NA,TRBV5-6,TRBJ1-5,CASSLYGRTYSNQPQHF
NA,TRBV19,TRBJ2-6,CASSWQGRLQGANVLTF
NA,TRBV19,TRBJ1-1,CASSPPLWGGSEAFF
NA,TRBV10-3,TRBJ2-1,CAISEPGSLEQFF
NA,TRBV28,TRBJ1-1,CASRLLGTGLILNTEAFF
NA,TRBV7-6,TRBJ2-1,CASSLDRINEQFF
NA,TRBV4-1,TRBJ2-7,CASSQDSSSGYEQYF
TRBD1,TRBV5-4,TRBJ1-2,CASSLDIRQGADYGYTF
NA,TRBV4-1,TRBJ1-4,CASSQVSINLNEKLFF
NA,TRBV25-1,TRBJ2-4,CASSEANIQYF
NA,TRBV7-2,TRBJ2-7,CASSLGLYSYEQYF
NA,TRBV7-7,TRBJ2-5,CASSRIGGETQYF
TRBD1,TRBV2,TRBJ2-5,CASRRQGIGLVQETQYF
TRBD2,TRBV6-1,TRBJ2-7,CASSDIRGVPYEQYF
NA,TRBV4-3,TRBJ2-3,CASSQGGSQPTSTDTQYF
NA,TRBV30,TRBJ1-5,CAWSVEGGSNQPQHF
TRBD1,TRBV5-8,TRBJ2-7,CASSMRTGGLQERYF
TRBD1,TRBV7-9,TRBJ2-7,CASSPGTGGPYEKYF
NA,TRBV7-2,TRBJ1-5,CASSLMGGFSNQPQHF
NA,TRBV6-5,TRBJ1-2,CASSSGYGYTF
NA,TRBV5-6,TRBJ1-1,CASSLFWTGGNTEAFF
TRBD2,TRBV4-3,TRBJ2-5,CASSPGLAFPQYF
NA,TRBV27,TRBJ1-2,CASSSTRGIYGYTF